This entry describes one T cell receptor beta chain. Its antigen is as yet unknown. The sample comes from a study of shared clonotypes between healthy human individuals. Findings and limits, study-wide: Specimens sampled were limited to blood, with tissue repertoires likely differing.

The V and J ends lost 0 bases and 1 base, in that order; junction bases with no gene match: 4. The CDR3 runs 17 residues. Germline V gene data show CDR1 as SGHTA and CDR2 as FQGNSA. In the source study's methods: Junction-only sequences without quality scores were provided by ImmunoSEQ, so filtering was different. Clones were read by immunoSEQ multiplex PCR, and TCRdb kept only the in-frame ones, dropping some. That table gives V, J and clone size, and the DNA gave D and trimming. The sample includes about 2.3 million clones, around 92% of them seen just once. This chain connects TRBV7-2 to TRBJ2-3; 10 bases match TRBD2. Material: naive CD4+ T cells from PBMCs. As for subset: CD45RA+ positively selected. The TCR comes from a young man in good health. Some clones in this sample may be carry-over from other donors' samples. CDR3 sequence (DNA): TGTGCCAGCAGCTTAGCTCGCGGGACTAGCGGCACAGATACGCAGTATTTT. Its translation is CASSLARGTSGTDTQYF.